These 26 T cell receptor beta chains were all obtained from the same sample, sequenced in a study of vaccination effects on CD4 cells after COVID-19. Repertoires were generated with immunoSEQ multiplex PCR, while TCRdb's copy carries only in-frame clones and drops some. The table lists 60,000 to 75,000 clones, under 85% of them singletons, with around 5% in the top ten. These TCRs' antigens remain unknown. Ahead of sequencing, the ViraFEST assay grew antigen-specific CD4+ T cells using viral peptide pools. Scientists isolated CD4+ T cells after a roughly nine-day culture period ended. The person acquired a PCR-confirmed SARS-CoV-2 infection between March and December 2020. The specimen comprised CD4+ T cells from PBMCs cultured with HIV peptides, sampled before COVID-19 vaccination. Subset meaning: HIV-1 Nef peptide pool negative control/reference culture. The source of these receptors is a human donor who had a prior SARS-CoV-2 infection.

The chain carries TRBV10-3 and TRBJ2-3; D is unclear. Germline V lookup: CDR1 ENHRY, CDR2 SYGVKD. This CDR3 has 15 residues. Between the trimmed V and J ends, which lost 3 bases and 0 bases, there was a span of 10 bases. CDR3 region: CAISEGRPSTDTQYF. CDR3 bases: TGTGCCATCAGTGAAGGGCGGCCTAGCACAGATACGCAGTATTTT.

The chain is built from TRBV29-1 and TRBJ2-2, with D possibly matching TRBD1 (8 bases). Per the germline V gene, CDR1 is SQVTM and CDR2 is ANQGSEA. CDR3 length equals 16 residues. Trimming took off 6 bases at V and 7 bases at J, with 24 bases between the two ends. The CDR3 is CSVIAGARGRIGELFF. The CDR3 nucleotides read TGCAGCGTAATCGCGGGGGCCAGGGGGCGTATCGGGGAGCTGTTTTTT.

This chain uses TRBV4-3 with TRBJ2-7, with D perhaps matching TRBD1 (5 bases). The V gene's germline CDR1 is LGHNA and CDR2 YSLEER. The CDR3 is 14 residues long. The CDR3 nucleotides read TGCGCTACGACAGCCGGGTTAGGGACCTACGAGCAGTACTTC. Amino acids: CATTAGLGTYEQYF.

V is TRBV6-5 and J is TRBJ1-2; the match to TRBD1 covers 9 bases. Germline values: CDR1 MNHEY, CDR2 SVGAGI. The CDR3 spans 16 residues. V lost 2 bases and J lost 5; bases outside the gene matches: 9. The CDR3: CASSYMGQGYNYGYTF. Written as DNA, the CDR3 is TGTGCCAGCAGTTACATGGGACAGGGTTATAATTATGGCTACACCTTC.

This clone was counted only a few times. DNA of the CDR3: TGTGCCAGCAGTACCCTTCGGGCGATTTCCTACAATGAGCAGTTCTTC. Translated, it gives CASSTLRAISYNEQFF. The chain couples TRBV27 to TRBJ2-1, with no clear D. CDR1 and CDR2 (germline): MNHEY, SMNVEV (reference sequence). The CDR3 is 16 residues long. With 5 bases removed from V and 1 base from J, the gap between germline ends came to 15 bases.

V and J are TRBV9 and TRBJ1-3, with D hard to call. Germline CDR1 is SGDLS and CDR2 is YYNGEE. Trimming removed 0 bases from V and 0 bases from J, with 4 bases in between. CDR3 length: 14 amino acids. As DNA, the CDR3 is TGTGCCAGCAGCGTAGACTCCTCTGGAAACACCATATATTTT. Its translation: CASSVDSSGNTIYF.

The rearrangement uses TRBV6-6 and TRBJ2-7; 13 nucleotides align to TRBD2. The germline CDR1 and CDR2 sequences are MNHNY and SVGAGI (reference sequence). The ends lost 4 bases at V and 7 bases at J; junction bases unmatched: 7. CDR3 length equals 15 residues. For the CDR3, the DNA is TGTGCCAGCAGTTGGACTAGCGGGAGCGTTGGAGAGCAGTACTTC. Amino acids: CASSWTSGSVGEQYF.

This clone has more than one count but fewer than ten. This rearrangement joins TRBV7-3 to TRBJ1-1, with D possibly being TRBD1 (5 bases). CDR1 and CDR2 from the germline V gene are SGHTA and FQGTGA. Trimming stripped 4 bases from V and 1 base from J, with 7 bases between. The CDR3 runs 13 residues. The CDR3 loop reads CASSSTGNTEAFF. The CDR3 DNA is TGTGCCAGCAGCTCAACAGGGAACACTGAAGCTTTCTTT.

The gene calls are TRBV19 and TRBJ2-3; a weak D match, TRBD2 (6 bases). V lost 8 bases and J 5 bases, leaving 17 bases between the germline ends. Germline CDR1 is LNHDA and CDR2 is SQIVND (reference sequence). CDR3 length equals 14 residues. The CDR3 coding sequence is TGTGCCAGTCGTACTGACGGGAGCCAAGATACGCAGTATTTT. Translated: CASRTDGSQDTQYF. Looking up the rest from reference TRBV19 and TRBJ2-3 gives the full variable domain: DGGITQSPKYLFRKEGQNVTLSCEQNLNHDAMYWYRQDPGQGLRLIYYSQIVNDFQKGDIAEGYSVSREKKESFPLTVTSAQKNPTAFYLCASRTDGSQDTQYFGPGTRLTVL.

V and J are TRBV24-1 and TRBJ2-3; 9 bases fit TRBD2. Germline trimming cut 4 bases from V and 0 bases from J; bases unmatched to any gene: 7. Per germline, CDR1 KGHDR and CDR2 SFDVKD. The CDR3 has 17 amino acids. The CDR3 DNA follows: TGTGCCACCAGTGACTCTCCGACTAGCGGAAGCACAGATACGCAGTATTTT. The encoded protein is CATSDSPTSGSTDTQYF.

The chain carries TRBV20-1 and TRBJ2-7; no clear D. This CDR3 is 11 amino acids long. V shed 5 bases and J shed 3 bases, with 8 bases lying between them. Germline V lookup: CDR1 DFQATT, CDR2 SNEGSKA (reference sequence). In nucleotides, the CDR3 is TGCAGTGCTCTGCGGAACTACGAGCAGTACTTC. It is translated as CSALRNYEQYF.

The chain is built from TRBV7-6 and TRBJ2-5; 14 bases match TRBD2. The V gene end was trimmed by 6 bases and the J gene end by 5 bases; junction bases not matched to a gene: 8. This CDR3 region has 16 residues. Germline-derived CDR1 and CDR2 are SGHVS and FNYEAQ. Written as DNA, the CDR3 is TGTGCCAGCAGACCTGGGACTAGCGGGAGTGGGGAGACCCAGTACTTC. Its protein is CASRPGTSGSGETQYF.

This clone was counted only a few times. The V gene is TRBV15, the J gene TRBJ2-3; 12 bases match TRBD2. J was trimmed by 1 base and V by 1 base; bases with no gene match: 0. The germline CDR1 and CDR2 sequences are LNHNV and YYDKDF (reference sequence). This CDR3 region has 16 residues. This CDR3 is CATSRGLAGGTDTQYF. The CDR3 DNA follows: TGTGCCACCAGCAGAGGACTAGCGGGGGGCACAGATACGCAGTATTTT.

The rearrangement links TRBV19 to TRBJ1-2, with D unresolved. Per germline, CDR1 LNHDA and CDR2 SQIVND (reference sequence). The length of the CDR3 is 14 residues. The germline V and J ends were trimmed by 3 bases and 3 bases, with 11 bases remaining between them. This CDR3 is CASSILATYYGYTF. The DNA for the CDR3 is TGTGCCAGTAGTATCCTGGCAACGTACTATGGCTACACCTTC.

This clone has more than one count but fewer than ten. V usage is TRBV24-1 and J usage is TRBJ2-1; D is uncertain. With 1 base removed from V and 5 bases from J, the gap between germline ends came to 5 bases. This CDR3 is built from 13 residues. CDR1 is KGHDR, CDR2 SFDVKD, per germline. The DNA for the CDR3 is TGTGCCACCAGTGATTTACCAAACAATGAGCAGTTCTTC. Translation gives CATSDLPNNEQFF.

The rearrangement uses TRBV6-1 and TRBJ2-1, with 7 bases that match TRBD2. The CDR3 runs to 16 residues. V was clipped by 2 bases and J by 2 bases; unmatched bases: 6. Germline CDR1 reads MNHNS; CDR2 reads SASEGT. The CDR3 loop is CASSESRLAAYNEQFF. As DNA, the CDR3 is TGTGCCAGCAGTGAAAGTCGGCTAGCGGCCTACAATGAGCAGTTCTTC.

The rearrangement joins TRBV7-9 to TRBJ2-5; D is unresolved. Germline CDR1 is SEHNR and CDR2 is FQNEAQ (reference sequence). V was shortened by 0 bases and J by 5 bases, with 10 bases between the two germline ends. The CDR3 runs 14 residues. The CDR3 loop is CASSLARLPETQYF. CDR3 DNA sequence: TGTGCCAGCAGCTTAGCGCGACTGCCGGAGACCCAGTACTTC.

The rearrangement joins TRBV29-1 to TRBJ2-3; D is undetermined. The CDR3 contains 12 residues. Germline-derived CDR1 and CDR2 are SQVTM and ANQGSEA. Trimming removed 3 bases at V and 4 bases at J, with 8 bases between. The CDR3 nucleotides are TGCAGCGTTGAGCGGTGGGCAGATACGCAGTATTTT. Residues: CSVERWADTQYF.

V and J are TRBV11-2 and TRBJ2-7; 7 bases agree with TRBD1. J was trimmed by 3 bases and V by 5 bases; bases with no gene match: 4. There are 13 residues in the CDR3. Germline V gene sequence: CDR1 SGHAT, CDR2 FQNNGV. The CDR3 spells CASSTRDSYEQYF. The CDR3 coding sequence is TGTGCCAGCAGCACAAGGGACAGCTACGAGCAGTACTTC. The entire variable domain, with the rest obtained from reference TRBV11-2 and TRBJ2-7, is as follows: EAGVAQSPRYKIIEKRQSVAFWCNPISGHATLYWYQQILGQGPKLLIQFQNNGVVDDSQLPKDRFSAERLKGVDSTLKIQPAKLEDSAVYLCASSTRDSYEQYFGPGTRLTVT.

The CDR3 protein is CSVRDTANYGYTF. The DNA for the CDR3 is TGCAGCGTTCGGGACACCGCTAACTATGGCTACACCTTC. This rearrangement joins TRBV29-1 to TRBJ1-2; D may be TRBD1 (6 bases). This CDR3 spans 13 amino acids. V shed 5 bases and J shed 0 bases, with 10 bases lying between them. CDR1 and CDR2 from the germline V gene are SQVTM and ANQGSEA.

This chain joins TRBV6-2 or TRBV6-3 and TRBJ2-2, with 9 bases aligning to TRBD1. J gave up 6 bases and V 4 bases, and 15 bases lay outside the gene matches. Germline CDR1 reads MNHEY; CDR2 reads SVGEGT. The CDR3 contains 18 residues. The CDR3: CASSSDRGNLGVAGELFF. DNA for the CDR3: TGTGCCAGCAGTTCGGACAGGGGAAATCTTGGTGTGGCCGGGGAGCTGTTTTTT.

A single count supports this clone. This CDR3 reads CASSLSLNTNTGELFF. CDR3 coding DNA: TGTGCCAGTAGTTTGAGTTTGAACACGAACACCGGGGAGCTGTTTTTT. The chain couples TRBV19 to TRBJ2-2; the D is unclear. Trimming took 5 bases from V and 0 from J, leaving 13 bases between them. CDR3 size: 16 residues. Germline lookup yields CDR1 LNHDA and CDR2 SQIVND (reference sequence).

The chain carries TRBV20-1 and TRBJ2-3; D may correspond to TRBD1 or TRBD2 (7 bases each). The germline V gene encodes CDR1 DFQATT and CDR2 SNEGSKA (reference sequence). Trimming took 3 bases from V and 0 from J, leaving 13 bases between them. The CDR3 is 15 residues long. This chain's CDR3 is CSASKRDSSTDTQYF. The CDR3 DNA sequence: TGCAGTGCTAGTAAGCGGGACAGTAGCACAGATACGCAGTATTTT.

This clone was seen once. The chain combines TRBV7-2 with TRBJ2-5, with D uncertain. V shed 1 base and J shed 7 bases, with 10 bases lying between them. Germline CDR1 and CDR2: SGHTA and FQGNSA. The CDR3 has 13 residues. The CDR3 spells CASSLGPLGTQYF. CDR3 in DNA: TGTGCCAGCAGCTTAGGACCGCTGGGGACCCAGTACTTC.

The rearrangement uses TRBV9 and TRBJ2-1; the D gene is possibly TRBD2 (6 bases). The CDR3 spans 15 residues. Germline CDR1 SGDLS, CDR2 YYNGEE. The ends were cut back, 0 bases at V and 2 bases at J, with 9 bases in the middle. CDR3 DNA sequence: TGTGCCAGCAGCGTAGCGGGAGAACCCTACAATGAGCAGTTCTTC. It specifies CASSVAGEPYNEQFF.

The gene calls are TRBV7-8 and TRBJ2-5; 8 bases match TRBD1. CDR3 size: 15 residues. The junction had 6 bases not matched to a gene; V was cut back by 4 bases and J by 2 bases. CDR1 is SGHVS and CDR2 is FQNEAQ in the germline V gene. The CDR3 DNA follows: TGTGCCAGCAGCTATCAAGGGACAGGTCAAGAGACCCAGTACTTC. Its protein is CASSYQGTGQETQYF.